This T cell receptor (beta chain) originates from a study of blood T cell repertoires in COVID-19. Generated by immunoSEQ multiplex PCR, the TCRdb table keeps only in-frame clones and is missing some. Of about 99,000 clones in the sample, roughly 87% are singletons; the top ten hold 15% to 20%. Specimen: peripheral blood. The TCR originated in a woman of 80 years or more in a cohort sampled during active COVID-19.

CDR3: CASTQSGTSGLETQYF. CDR3 DNA sequence: TGTGCCAGCACCCAATCCGGGACTAGCGGATTGGAGACCCAGTACTTC. V gene TRBV5-5 combines with J gene TRBJ2-5; 11 bases align to TRBD2. V shed 6 bases and J 5 bases; nucleotides not matched to a gene: 12. CDR1 SGHKS and CDR2 YYEKEE come from the germline V gene (reference sequence). The length of the CDR3 is 16 residues.